The 8 T cell receptor beta chains listed next were all sequenced from one sample in a study of T-cell memory formation after mild COVID-19 (dated by TCRdb to the early 2020s). Libraries were built with 5' RACE. Sequenced using an Illumina NovaSeq 6000. TCRdb reprocessed the public reads (quality trimming at Q25 with fastp, clone calling with MiXCR) and kept in-frame beta chains. When rows share a CDR3 protein, they turn into one entry using the most common DNA and genes. The sample table lists around 49,000 distinct CDR3 sequences, roughly 27% of them with a count of one. The top ten hold approximately 40% of the sample. The sample was PBMCs or a T cell subset sorted from them (not recorded which). The receptors originated from a man younger than 35 who had mild COVID-19 (a few samples of this study predate the infection). The sample titles of this study are shuffled in the database, so cell type and time point are left out; the donor was told from shared clones.

This clonotype was picked up many times. The rearrangement links TRBV5-4 to TRBJ2-5; 8 positions match TRBD2. The ends lost 4 bases at V and 5 bases at J; junction bases unmatched: 7. There are 14 residues in the CDR3. From germline, CDR1 is SGHNT and CDR2 YYREEE (reference sequence). In DNA, the CDR3 is TGTGCCAGCAGCACGGGACTAGACGGGGAGACCCAGTACTTC. It encodes CASSTGLDGETQYF.

The chain uses TRBV12-3 or TRBV12-4 and TRBJ1-2, with 11 bases matching TRBD1. The junction had 3 bases not matched to a gene; V was cut back by 3 bases and J by 3 bases. This CDR3 has 15 residues. The CDR3 region is CASSLDRGLDYGYTF. The CDR3 DNA is TGTGCCAGCAGTTTGGACAGGGGGCTAGACTATGGCTACACCTTC.

This clonotype showed up many times. The genes are TRBV12-3 or TRBV12-4 and TRBJ1-1; no reliable D call. The CDR3 totals 13 residues. Trimming took off 6 bases at V and 2 bases at J, with 10 bases between the two ends. The CDR3 reads CASSNTRNTEAFF. The CDR3, as DNA: TGTGCCAGCAGCAATACAAGAAACACTGAAGCTTTCTTT.

V usage is TRBV24-1 and J usage is TRBJ2-4; 7 nucleotides line up with TRBD1. Per the germline V gene, CDR1 is KGHDR and CDR2 is SFDVKD. With 3 bases clipped from V and 9 bases from J, the junction kept 7 bases outside the gene matches. The CDR3 sequence is 14 residues long. Here the CDR3 DNA reads TGTGCCACCAGTGATGCCCGGGACAGTACCATTCAGTACTTC. This sequence encodes CATSDARDSTIQYF.

This clonotype was seen more than once but under ten times. V gene TRBV11-2 combines with J gene TRBJ1-2, with a weak D call TRBD1 (5 bases). The V and J ends lost 3 bases and 8 bases respectively, with 22 bases between them. Germline CDR1 SGHAT, CDR2 FQNNGV. This CDR3 has 16 residues. The CDR3 reads CASSFWVKGAGPGYTF. The CDR3 DNA reads as TGTGCCAGCAGCTTCTGGGTGAAAGGGGCCGGCCCCGGCTACACCTTC.

This chain uses TRBV6-5 with TRBJ1-2, with 8 bases matching TRBD1. The length of the CDR3 is 13 residues. V lost 5 bases and J lost 5; bases outside the gene matches: 4. The germline gives CDR1 MNHEY, CDR2 SVGAGI. The CDR3 loop is CASSEQGAYGYTF. The CDR3 DNA sequence: TGTGCCAGCAGTGAGCAGGGGGCTTATGGCTACACCTTC.

The sample holds a few counts of this clonotype. The rearrangement joins TRBV15 to TRBJ2-5; D unresolved. This CDR3 comprises 14 residues. Between the trimmed V and J ends, which lost 0 bases and 1 base, there was a span of 6 bases. Germline CDR1 is LNHNV and CDR2 is YYDKDF (reference sequence). CDR3 nucleotide sequence: TGTGCCACCAGCAGAGAGTCAGCCCAAGAGACCCAGTACTTC. Its protein is CATSRESAQETQYF. Full variable domain (outside the CDR3, taken from reference TRBV15 and TRBJ2-5): DAMVIQNPRYQVTQFGKPVTLSCSQTLNHNVMYWYQQKSSQAPKLLFHYYDKDFNNEADTPDNFQSRRPNTSFCFLDIRSPGLGDTAMYLCATSRESAQETQYFGPGTRLLVL.

The genes are TRBV6-5 and TRBJ2-1; D remains unclear. The germline CDR1 and CDR2 sequences are MNHEY and SVGAGI. The CDR3 is 11 residues long. The ends were cut back, 4 bases at V and 10 bases at J, with 8 bases in the middle. CDR3 DNA: TGTGCCAGCAGTTCCGGCTGGGAGCAGTTCTTC. Translation gives CASSSGWEQFF.